These 30 T cell receptor beta chains were all obtained from the same sample, sequenced in a study of blood T cell repertoires in COVID-19. Some clones are missing from TCRdb's copy, which holds only in-frame ones; the method was immunoSEQ multiplex PCR. The sample shows 400,000 to 500,000 clones, over 75% of them seen only once. What was sequenced was PBMCs or T cells enriched from blood (not recorded which). These receptors were taken from a woman under 30 who had been exposed to COVID-19.

The chain combines TRBV3-1 (or the pseudogene TRBV3-2) with TRBJ2-1; the D is unclear. Between the trimmed V and J ends, which lost 0 bases and 12 bases, there was a span of 12 bases. The CDR3 length is 13 residues. Germline V CDR1 and CDR2: LGHDT, YNNKEL (reference sequence). CDR3 nucleotide sequence: TGTGCCAGCAGCCAAGACATGATCCTCGGGCAGTTCTTC. This codes for CASSQDMILGQFF.

The J gene is TRBJ1-1, the V gene TRBV5-1; tentative D call: TRBD1 (5 bases). The CDR3 runs 14 residues. Trimming took off 3 bases at V and 1 base at J, with 10 bases between the two ends. Germline V CDR1 and CDR2: SGHRS, YFSETQ. The CDR3 coding sequence is TGCGCCAGCAGCTACGTCGGGGGGAACACTGAAGCTTTCTTT. Its translation: CASSYVGGNTEAFF.

J is TRBJ2-3 and V is TRBV5-1; D may be TRBD2 (6 bases). Germline lookup yields CDR1 SGHRS and CDR2 YFSETQ. The CDR3 spans 14 residues. V was cut by 1 base and J by 3 bases, with 9 bases left in between. The CDR3 coding sequence is TGCGCCAGCAGCTTGAGCGGGTGGACAGATACGCAGTATTTT. Translating it yields CASSLSGWTDTQYF.

The gene calls are TRBV2 and TRBJ2-1; possible D gene TRBD1, 6 bases. Trimming left V 6 bases short and J 10 bases short, with 10 bases between. Germline CDR1 reads SNHLY; CDR2 reads FYNNEI. The length of the CDR3 is 11 residues. The CDR3 sequence is CASSAGTEQFF. The CDR3 DNA reads as TGTGCCAGCAGCGCCGGGACAGAGCAGTTCTTC.

Regarding this clone: Relative to the germline gene, one junction end is altered; a read error may explain this. The rearrangement links TRBV10-2 to TRBJ2-2; 9 bases map to TRBD2. The CDR3 totals 14 residues. CDR1 is WSHSY and CDR2 is SAAADI in the germline V gene. CDR3 sequence: CTSRSSGSPGELFF. CDR3 DNA sequence: TGCACCAGCCGCAGTAGCGGGAGCCCCGGGGAGCTGTTTTTT.

The chain uses TRBV15 and TRBJ2-2; no clear D. The CDR3 contains 14 residues. V gave up 5 bases and J gave up 4 bases, with 11 bases separating them. CDR1 is LNHNV, CDR2 YYDKDF, per germline (reference sequence). CDR3 sequence (DNA): TGTGCCACCAGCCCCGGGTTGGTCACCGGGGAGCTGTTTTTT. It specifies CATSPGLVTGELFF.

This sequence joins TRBV29-1 and TRBJ1-1; a weak D match, TRBD1 (5 bases). V lost 6 bases and J 1 base, leaving 15 bases between the germline ends. Germline CDR1 SQVTM, CDR2 ANQGSEA. The CDR3 covers 14 residues. CDR3 region: CSVMAGGTNTEAFF. In nucleotides, the CDR3 is TGCAGCGTCATGGCGGGGGGGACGAACACTGAAGCTTTCTTT.

V usage is TRBV5-8 and J usage is TRBJ2-7; TRBD2 is a possible D gene (6 bases). The CDR3 has 16 amino acids. V lost 4 bases and J 3 bases, leaving 20 bases between the germline ends. Germline assignment: CDR1 SGHTS and CDR2 YDEGEE. CDR3 in DNA: TGTGCCAGCAGCCCGTCCGCGGGAATCTACCACTACGAGCAGTACTTC. Encoded protein: CASSPSAGIYHYEQYF.

The V gene is TRBV7-2, the J gene TRBJ1-6; a weak D match, TRBD1 (5 bases). The germline CDR1 and CDR2 sequences are SGHTA and FQGNSA. The CDR3 loop spans 18 amino acids. Trimming left V 5 bases short and J 7 bases short, with 24 bases between. The CDR3 loop reads CASSVTPVGVERNSPLHF. The CDR3 nucleotides are TGTGCCAGCAGCGTAACGCCCGTAGGGGTAGAAAGGAATTCACCCCTCCACTTT. Complete variable domain (other parts from reference TRBV7-2 and TRBJ1-6): GAGVSQSPSNKVTEKGKDVELRCDPISGHTALYWYRQSLGQGLEFLIYFQGNSAPDKSGLPSDRFSAERTGGSVSTLTIQRTQQEDSAVYLCASSVTPVGVERNSPLHFGNGTRLTVT.

The chain links TRBV5-4 to TRBJ2-2; TRBD2 agrees at 7 bases. Germline CDR1 reads SGHNT; CDR2 reads YYREEE (reference sequence). Unmatched junction bases numbered 5, after V lost 2 bases and J lost 4 bases. CDR3 length: 15 amino acids. CDR3: CASSFAGEITGELFF. CDR3 coding DNA: TGTGCCAGCAGCTTTGCGGGGGAGATCACCGGGGAGCTGTTTTTT.

The genes are TRBV7-2 and TRBJ1-1; D is ambiguous. Germline V gene data show CDR1 as SGHTA and CDR2 as FQGNSA. The V end lost 4 bases, the J end lost 4 bases, and 7 bases lay between the germline ends. This CDR3 is built from 12 residues. CDR3 sequence reads: CASSSRGTEAFF. For the CDR3, the DNA is TGTGCCAGCAGCTCGCGGGGCACTGAAGCTTTCTTT.

The chain links TRBV4-1 to TRBJ1-4, with D possibly matching TRBD1 (5 bases). Between the trimmed V and J ends, which lost 4 bases and 13 bases, there was a span of 10 bases. CDR1 and CDR2 (germline): MGHRA, YSYEKL. The CDR3 totals 11 residues. For the CDR3, the DNA is TGCGCCAGCAGCCTGGGACTAGGACTGTTTTTT. Its translation is CASSLGLGLFF.

The sample holds one count of this clone. The chain recombines TRBV28 with TRBJ2-1; D not resolved. The CDR3 loop spans 13 amino acids. Germline values: CDR1 MDHEN, CDR2 SYDVKM. V was shortened by 3 bases and J by 6 bases, with 9 bases between the two germline ends. The CDR3 bases are TGTGCCAGCAGTTTTGGTCGGGTCAATGAGCAGTTCTTC. Protein sequence: CASSFGRVNEQFF.

The gene calls are TRBV7-2 and TRBJ2-1; 8 bases match TRBD1. The ends lost 6 bases at V and 4 bases at J; junction bases unmatched: 8. The CDR3 runs 15 residues. Per germline, CDR1 SGHTA and CDR2 FQGNSA. The CDR3 DNA is TGTGCCAGCAGTTTTACCGGGACAGGATACAATGAGCAGTTCTTC. This sequence encodes CASSFTGTGYNEQFF.

This clone turned up a few times. This rearrangement joins TRBV3-1 (or the pseudogene TRBV3-2) to TRBJ2-3; D remains ambiguous. CDR1 and CDR2 (germline): LGHDT, YNNKEL (reference sequence). The length of the CDR3 is 14 residues. The V end lost 1 base, the J end lost 3 bases, and 8 bases lay between the germline ends. The CDR3 nucleotides read TGTGCCAGCAGCCAAGTATTAGCAACAGATACGCAGTATTTT. This translates into CASSQVLATDTQYF.

The V gene is TRBV3-1 (or the pseudogene TRBV3-2), the J gene TRBJ2-7; 9 bases map to TRBD2. Losses at the gene ends were 7 bases for V and 3 bases for J; bases not matched to a gene: 4. CDR3 length: 13 residues. Germline V gene lookup returns CDR1 LGHDT and CDR2 YNNKEL (reference sequence). CDR3 region: CASTASGNYEQYF. The CDR3 DNA reads as TGTGCCAGCACGGCTAGCGGGAACTACGAGCAGTACTTC.

V and J are TRBV4-1 and TRBJ2-7; perhaps TRBD1 as D (5 bases). In germline, CDR1 is MGHRA, CDR2 YSYEKL. The CDR3 extends over 15 amino acids. V shed 2 bases and J shed 2 bases, with 13 bases lying between them. CDR3 nucleotides: TGCGCCAGCAGCCAAAGGTCAGGGCCCACCTACGAGCAGTACTTC. This encodes CASSQRSGPTYEQYF.

This chain uses TRBV7-9 with TRBJ2-5, with D hard to call. Germline CDR1 is SEHNR and CDR2 is FQNEAQ (reference sequence). The V and J ends lost 1 base and 4 bases respectively, with 10 bases between them. This CDR3 is built from 14 residues. CDR3 bases: TGTGCCAGCAGCTTAGGTGTTAGTCGAGAGACCCAGTACTTC. Translated: CASSLGVSRETQYF.

In this sample, this clone turned up a few times. The chain recombines TRBV19 with TRBJ2-7; tentative D call: TRBD2 (7 bases). Trimming pared 10 bases from V and 0 bases from J, leaving 19 bases between. CDR3 length: 15 residues. Germline V gene sequence: CDR1 LNHDA, CDR2 SQIVND (reference sequence). CDR3 coding DNA: TGTGCCACCTCCGGGGGGCAGACCTACTCCTACGAGCAGTACTTC. Residues: CATSGGQTYSYEQYF. Drawing the rest from reference TRBV19 and TRBJ2-7, the complete variable domain is DGGITQSPKYLFRKEGQNVTLSCEQNLNHDAMYWYRQDPGQGLRLIYYSQIVNDFQKGDIAEGYSVSREKKESFPLTVTSAQKNPTAFYLCATSGGQTYSYEQYFGPGTRLTVT.

The chain combines TRBV19 with TRBJ2-1, with a possible D match to TRBD1 (6 bases). The CDR3 runs to 15 residues. Germline CDR1 reads LNHDA; CDR2 reads SQIVND (reference sequence). V dropped 7 bases and J dropped 4 bases, with 17 bases sitting between them. The DNA of the CDR3 is TGTGCCAGTAACAACGCCTTAGGGGGTTACAATGAGCAGTTCTTC. It specifies CASNNALGGYNEQFF.

This chain connects TRBV28 to TRBJ1-4; 7 bases line up with TRBD1. Per the germline V gene, CDR1 is MDHEN and CDR2 is SYDVKM. Losses at the gene ends were 6 bases for V and 3 bases for J; bases not matched to a gene: 7. This CDR3 region has 15 residues. The CDR3 DNA reads as TGTGCCAGCAGCCTAGAGGGGGCGGCTAATGAAAAACTGTTTTTT. This gives the protein CASSLEGAANEKLFF.

The CDR3 DNA reads as TGTGCCAGCAGCTTTGATCTTAGGGGTGTCACTGAAGCTTTCTTT. Its protein product is CASSFDLRGVTEAFF. V and J are TRBV11-1 and TRBJ1-1, with D perhaps matching TRBD1 (5 bases). This CDR3 has 15 residues. Germline assignment: CDR1 SGHAT and CDR2 FQDESV (reference sequence). The V and J ends lost 3 bases and 4 bases respectively, with 15 bases between them.

This clone was recorded only once. J is TRBJ1-5 and V is TRBV4-3; a weak D match, TRBD1 (5 bases). The CDR3 is 15 amino acids. V gave up 0 bases and J gave up 9 bases, with 15 bases separating them. CDR1 is LGHNA and CDR2 is YSLEER in the germline V gene. The DNA of the CDR3 is TGCGCCAGCAGCCAAGAATGGGGGGGTTATCTGCCCCAGCATTTT. Translation: CASSQEWGGYLPQHF.

The chain has TRBV30 and TRBJ1-6; D may be TRBD1 (5 bases). The germline V and J ends were trimmed by 3 bases and 8 bases, with 14 bases remaining between them. This CDR3 spans 14 amino acids. Germline V gene data show CDR1 as GTSNPN and CDR2 as SVGIG (reference sequence). The CDR3 reads CAWRSVLGHSPLHF. The CDR3 bases are TGTGCCTGGAGATCTGTTTTGGGGCATTCACCCCTCCACTTT.

V gene TRBV11-3 combines with J gene TRBJ2-5, with D tentatively TRBD2 (7 bases). With 1 base removed from V and 2 bases from J, the gap between germline ends came to 17 bases. The CDR3 runs 17 residues. Germline V gene lookup returns CDR1 SGHNT and CDR2 YENEEA. This CDR3 is CASSLGVRGAEQETQYF. CDR3 nucleotides: TGTGCCAGCAGCTTAGGAGTCCGGGGGGCGGAGCAAGAGACCCAGTACTTC. Drawing the rest from reference TRBV11-3 and TRBJ2-5, the complete variable domain is EAGVVQSPRYKIIEKKQPVAFWCNPISGHNTLYWYLQNLGQGPELLIRYENEEAVDDSQLPKDRFSAERLKGVDSTLKIQPAELGDSAVYLCASSLGVRGAEQETQYFGPGTRLLVL.

This CDR3 reads CASSVSGATGELFF. The CDR3 DNA is TGCGCCAGCAGTGTTAGCGGGGCAACCGGGGAGCTGTTTTTT. The chain recombines TRBV10-2 with TRBJ2-2; 8 bases line up with TRBD2. The CDR3 runs 14 residues. Looked up from germline, CDR1 is WSHSY and CDR2 is SAAADI. Trimming at V came to 4 bases and at J to 5 bases, leaving 3 bases not matched to a gene.

This CDR3 is CASSTKGETQYF. The CDR3 region has the DNA TGTGCCAGCAGTACAAAGGGGGAGACCCAGTACTTC. This rearrangement joins TRBV28 to TRBJ2-5; a possible D gene is TRBD1 (5 bases). Trimming pared 5 bases from V and 5 bases from J, leaving 9 bases between. The CDR3 totals 12 residues. Germline V CDR1 and CDR2: MDHEN, SYDVKM. Combining the CDR3 with reference TRBV28 and TRBJ2-5 gives the whole variable domain DVKVTQSSRYLVKRTGEKVFLECVQDMDHENMFWYRQDPGLGLRLIYFSYDVKMKEKGDIPEGYSVSREKKERFSLILESASTNQTSMYLCASSTKGETQYFGPGTRLLVL.

J is TRBJ2-1 and V is TRBV28, with 8 bases fitting TRBD1. Germline CDR1 and CDR2: MDHEN and SYDVKM. Trimming took 4 bases from V and 8 from J; bases not matched to a gene: 4. The length of the CDR3 is 13 residues. This CDR3 is CASSYQGAYEQFF. CDR3 nucleotide sequence: TGTGCCAGCAGTTACCAGGGGGCGTATGAGCAGTTCTTC.

The chain joins TRBV9 to TRBJ1-5; 7 nucleotides line up with TRBD1. Germline CDR1 is SGDLS and CDR2 is YYNGEE. Trimming removed 4 bases from V and 4 bases from J; junction bases left unmatched: 8. The CDR3 has 15 amino acids. In DNA form, the CDR3 reads TGTGCCAGCAGCACCCAGGGGGATTGGAATCAGCCCCAGCATTTT. Its protein product is CASSTQGDWNQPQHF.

The rearrangement uses TRBV18 and TRBJ2-7; 11 positions agree with TRBD1. The CDR3 is made up of 15 amino acids. V shed 3 bases, J shed 6 bases, and the junction held 7 bases outside the gene matches. Germline V gene lookup returns CDR1 KGHSH and CDR2 LQKENI. The CDR3 protein is CASSPGQGASREQYF. CDR3 DNA: TGTGCCAGCTCACCCGGACAGGGGGCGTCACGCGAGCAGTACTTC.